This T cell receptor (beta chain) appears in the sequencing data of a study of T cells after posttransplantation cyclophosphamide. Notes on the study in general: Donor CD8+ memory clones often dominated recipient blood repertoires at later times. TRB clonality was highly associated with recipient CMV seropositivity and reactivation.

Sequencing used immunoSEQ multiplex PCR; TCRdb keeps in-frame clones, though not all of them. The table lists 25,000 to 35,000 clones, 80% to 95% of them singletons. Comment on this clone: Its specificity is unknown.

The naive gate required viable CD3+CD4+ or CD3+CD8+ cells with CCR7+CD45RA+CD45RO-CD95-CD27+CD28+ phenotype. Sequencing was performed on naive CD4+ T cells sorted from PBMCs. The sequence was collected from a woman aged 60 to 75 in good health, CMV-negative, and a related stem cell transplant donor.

The CDR3, as DNA: TGTGCCAGCAGCCGGGACACGGCTACTTGGGAGCAGTACTTC. This sequence encodes CASSRDTATWEQYF. The V gene is TRBV5-6, the J gene TRBJ2-7; D is possibly TRBD1 (6 bases). Trimming pared 4 bases from V and 7 bases from J, leaving 18 bases between. CDR3 length: 14 residues. The germline CDR1 and CDR2 sequences are SGHDT and YYEEEE.